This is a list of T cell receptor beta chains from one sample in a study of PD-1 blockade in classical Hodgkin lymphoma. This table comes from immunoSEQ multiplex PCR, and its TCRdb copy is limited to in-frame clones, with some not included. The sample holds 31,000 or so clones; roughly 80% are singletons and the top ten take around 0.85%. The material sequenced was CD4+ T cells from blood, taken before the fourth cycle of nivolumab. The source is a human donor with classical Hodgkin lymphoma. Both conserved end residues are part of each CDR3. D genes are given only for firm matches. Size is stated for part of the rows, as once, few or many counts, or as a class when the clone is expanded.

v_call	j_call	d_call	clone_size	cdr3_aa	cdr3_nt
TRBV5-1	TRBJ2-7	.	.	CASRLDTSEQYF	TGCGCCAGCAGGCTAGACACCTCCGAGCAGTACTTC
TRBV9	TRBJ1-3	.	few	CASSVDVGSGNTIYF	TGTGCCAGCAGCGTAGACGTAGGCTCTGGAAACACCATATATTTT
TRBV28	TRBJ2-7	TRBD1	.	CASSFGTGTGANEQYF	TGTGCCAGCAGTTTTGGGACCGGGACAGGGGCAAACGAGCAGTACTTC
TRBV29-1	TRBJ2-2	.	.	CSVDRGGTGELFF	TGCAGCGTTGACAGGGGGGGAACCGGGGAGCTGTTTTTT
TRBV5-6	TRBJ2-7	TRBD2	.	CASSPISGGSYEQYF	TGTGCCAGCAGCCCTATTAGCGGGGGTTCCTACGAGCAGTACTTC
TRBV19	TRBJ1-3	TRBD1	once	CASSDRVNEGNTIYF	TGTGCCAGTAGCGACAGGGTGAATGAAGGAAACACCATATATTTT
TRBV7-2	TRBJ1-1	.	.	CASSVAQGNTEAFF	TGTGCCAGCAGCGTCGCACAGGGGAACACTGAAGCTTTCTTT
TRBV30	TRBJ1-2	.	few	CAWSVYQQGSYGYTF	TGTGCCTGGAGTGTATATCAGCAGGGTAGCTATGGCTACACCTTC
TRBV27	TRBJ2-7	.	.	CASSLGVMLSYEQYF	TGTGCCAGCAGTTTAGGCGTTATGCTATCCTACGAGCAGTACTTC
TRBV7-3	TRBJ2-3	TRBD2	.	CASSLRLAGGTDTQYF	TGTGCCAGCAGCCTGAGACTAGCGGGGGGCACAGATACGCAGTATTTT
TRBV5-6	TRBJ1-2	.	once	CASSFGVERNYGYTF	TGTGCCAGCAGCTTTGGGGTGGAAAGGAACTATGGCTACACCTTC
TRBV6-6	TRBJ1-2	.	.	CASSIGQLSYGYTF	TGTGCCAGCAGCATTGGACAGCTCTCCTATGGCTACACCTTC
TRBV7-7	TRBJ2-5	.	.	CASSLNPGPPETQYF	TGTGCCAGCAGCTTAAACCCGGGACCGCCCGAGACCCAGTACTTC
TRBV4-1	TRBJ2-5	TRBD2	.	CASSSPRSGEETQYF	TGCGCCAGCAGCTCTCCCCGAAGCGGGGAAGAGACCCAGTACTTC
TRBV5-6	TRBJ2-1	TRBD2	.	CASSLLAGGPSEQFF	TGTGCCAGCAGTCTACTAGCGGGGGGGCCTAGTGAGCAGTTCTTC
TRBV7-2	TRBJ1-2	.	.	CASSLDSGARGYTF	TGTGCCAGCAGCTTAGATTCTGGGGCGAGGGGCTACACCTTC
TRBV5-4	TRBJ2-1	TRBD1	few	CASSTGQGDWNEQFF	TGTGCCAGCAGTACCGGACAGGGGGATTGGAATGAGCAGTTCTTC
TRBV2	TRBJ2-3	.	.	CASSDHPGMVDTQYF	TGTGCCAGCAGCGACCATCCGGGTATGGTAGATACGCAGTATTTT
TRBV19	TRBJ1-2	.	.	CASSDRETYGYTF	TGTGCCAGTAGTGATCGGGAGACCTATGGCTACACCTTC
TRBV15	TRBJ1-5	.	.	CATSRDYRRNQPQHF	TGTGCCACCAGCAGAGATTACAGACGCAATCAGCCCCAGCATTTT
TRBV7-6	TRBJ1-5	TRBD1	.	CASSLKDREGLLGQHF	TGTGCCAGCAGCCTAAAGGACAGGGAAGGGCTGTTGGGCCAGCATTTT
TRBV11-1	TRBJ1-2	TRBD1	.	CASSLGTGLGYTF	TGTGCCAGCAGCTTAGGGACAGGGCTTGGCTACACCTTC
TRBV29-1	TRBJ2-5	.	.	CSVRPGTGIGTQYF	TGCAGCGTCCGACCCGGGACCGGAATTGGGACCCAGTACTTC
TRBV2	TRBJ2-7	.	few	CASSDPLREQYF	TGTGCCAGCAGTGATCCTCTGCGAGAGCAGTACTTC
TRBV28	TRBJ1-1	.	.	CASSTHLGTEAFF	TGTGCCAGCAGTACCCACTTGGGGACTGAAGCTTTCTTT
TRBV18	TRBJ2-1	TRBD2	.	CASSPGLAGPNEQFF	TGTGCCAGCTCACCGGGCCTAGCGGGTCCAAATGAGCAGTTCTTC
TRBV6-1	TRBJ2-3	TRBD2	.	CASSGEGGRSDTQYF	TGTGCCAGCAGTGGGGAGGGTGGTAGGTCAGATACGCAGTATTTT
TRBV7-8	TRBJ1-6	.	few	CASSSQVNYNSPLHF	TGTGCCAGCAGCTCACAGGTTAACTATAATTCACCCCTCCACTTT
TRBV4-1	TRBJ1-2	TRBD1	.	CASSQGSFVWTGGKDGYTF	TGCGCCAGCAGCCAAGGTTCTTTCGTGTGGACAGGGGGAAAGGATGGCTACACCTTC
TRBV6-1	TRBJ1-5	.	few	CASSEFSFSNQPQHF	TGTGCCAGCAGTGAATTCTCATTCAGCAATCAGCCCCAGCATTTT
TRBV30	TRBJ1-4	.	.	CAWSPSRGLGPRRGEKLFF	TGTGCCTGGAGCCCCTCCAGGGGTTTAGGCCCCCGACGCGGAGAAAAACTGTTTTTT
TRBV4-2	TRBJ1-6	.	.	CASSRPTGTPNSPLHF	TGTGCCAGCAGCCGCCCAACCGGGACTCCTAATTCACCCCTCCACTTT
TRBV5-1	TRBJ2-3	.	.	CASSPLRGLADTQYF	TGCGCCAGCAGCCCTCTAAGGGGGTTGGCAGATACGCAGTATTTT
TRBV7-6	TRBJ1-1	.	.	CASSLMSNTEAFF	TGTGCCAGCAGCTTAATGTCGAACACTGAAGCTTTCTTT
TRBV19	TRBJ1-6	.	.	CASSDQGPTNSPLHF	TGTGCCAGTAGTGACCAAGGGCCAACTAATTCACCCCTCCACTTT
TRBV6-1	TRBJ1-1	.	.	CASSPTGHEAEAFF	TGTGCCAGCAGTCCTACGGGCCACGAGGCTGAAGCTTTCTTT
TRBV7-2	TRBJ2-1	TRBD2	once	CASSPGRTRSVNEQFF	TGTGCCAGCAGCCCCGGTAGGACTAGATCGGTTAATGAGCAGTTCTTC
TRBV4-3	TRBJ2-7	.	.	CASSRDVLYEQYF	TGCGCCAGCAGCCGAGATGTCCTATACGAGCAGTACTTC
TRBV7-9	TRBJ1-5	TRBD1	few	CASGGTGTQPQHF	TGTGCCAGTGGGGGGACAGGGACTCAGCCCCAGCATTTT
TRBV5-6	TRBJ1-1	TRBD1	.	CASSWDRVNTEAFF	TGTGCCAGCAGCTGGGACAGGGTAAACACTGAAGCTTTCTTT
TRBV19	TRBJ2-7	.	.	CASSIDRGTPYEQYF	TGTGCCAGTAGTATAGACAGGGGAACCCCCTACGAGCAGTACTTC
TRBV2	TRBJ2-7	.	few	CASSRAYEQYF	TGTGCCAGCAGTAGGGCCTACGAGCAGTACTTC
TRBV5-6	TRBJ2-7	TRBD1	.	CASSFGQGELNEQYF	TGTGCCAGCAGCTTTGGACAGGGGGAATTGAACGAGCAGTACTTC
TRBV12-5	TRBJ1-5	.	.	CASGFGVEIIEPQHF	TGTGCTAGTGGTTTCGGGGTAGAAATTATTGAGCCCCAGCATTTT
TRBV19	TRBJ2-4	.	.	CASSIGERGYKNIQYF	TGTGCCAGTAGTATCGGAGAGAGAGGGTACAAAAACATTCAGTACTTC
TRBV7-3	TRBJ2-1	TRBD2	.	CASSSSGGTYNEQFF	TGTGCCAGCAGCTCTAGCGGGGGTACCTACAATGAGCAGTTCTTC
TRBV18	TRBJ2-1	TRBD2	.	CASSPSGGLGEQFF	TGTGCCAGCTCACCAAGCGGGGGGCTAGGTGAGCAGTTCTTC
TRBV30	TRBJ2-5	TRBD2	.	CAWKTVAGGETQYF	TGTGCCTGGAAAACTGTAGCGGGGGGAGAGACCCAGTACTTC
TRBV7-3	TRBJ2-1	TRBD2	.	CASSLVPGLAGSNEQFF	TGTGCCAGCAGCTTGGTCCCGGGACTAGCGGGGAGCAATGAGCAGTTCTTC
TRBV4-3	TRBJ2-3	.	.	CASSQDSILGTQYF	TGCGCCAGCAGCCAAGATTCTATTCTTGGTACGCAGTATTTT
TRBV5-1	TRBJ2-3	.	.	CASSLERGSDTQYF	TGCGCCAGCAGCTTGGAACGGGGATCAGATACGCAGTATTTT
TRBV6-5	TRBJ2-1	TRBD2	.	CASRSTSGGAHEQFF	TGTGCCAGCAGATCTACTAGCGGGGGGGCCCATGAGCAGTTCTTC
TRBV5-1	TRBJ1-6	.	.	CASSFLGAWDNSPLHF	TGCGCCAGCAGCTTCTTAGGGGCATGGGATAATTCACCCCTCCACTTT
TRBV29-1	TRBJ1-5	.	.	CSVAVGGRGNQPQHF	TGCAGCGTTGCGGTGGGGGGACGAGGCAATCAGCCCCAGCATTTT
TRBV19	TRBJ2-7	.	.	CASSIAMEPYEQYF	TGTGCCAGTAGTATCGCCATGGAACCCTACGAGCAGTACTTC